The 18 T cell receptor beta chains listed next were all sequenced from one sample in a study of OX40 agonist ivuxolimab in advanced cancers. Repertoires were generated with immunoSEQ multiplex PCR, while TCRdb's copy carries only in-frame clones and drops some. The data contain some 10,000 clones, 66% of them singletons. The specimen was CD4+ or CD8+ T cells sorted from blood, collected in a trial of the OX40 agonist ivuxolimab. The receptors originated from an adult with an advanced solid tumor such as melanoma, head and neck, liver or kidney cancer.

The chain uses TRBV28 and TRBJ1-2; D is ambiguous. The germline V gene encodes CDR1 MDHEN and CDR2 SYDVKM. V lost 7 bases and J 3 bases, leaving 15 bases between the germline ends. CDR3 length: 14 residues. The CDR3 loop is CASTRRGHDYGYTF. CDR3 DNA sequence: TGTGCCAGCACCCGCCGTGGGCATGACTATGGCTACACCTTC.

The rearrangement uses TRBV6-5 and TRBJ1-2; TRBD1 matches 7 bases. Germline V CDR1 and CDR2: MNHEY, SVGAGI. V was pared by 5 bases and J by 5 bases, with 8 bases of the junction left unmatched. This CDR3 is built from 14 residues. This chain's CDR3 is CASSPQGGKYGYTF. CDR3 nucleotide sequence: TGTGCCAGCAGTCCTCAGGGGGGGAAATATGGCTACACCTTC.

This chain uses TRBV6-5 with TRBJ1-1, with 12 bases lining up with TRBD1. V shed 5 bases, J shed 8 bases, and the junction held 6 bases outside the gene matches. The germline V gene has CDR1 MNHEY and CDR2 SVGAGI. The CDR3 runs 14 residues. CDR3 in DNA: TGTGCCAGCAGTGGATGGGACAGGGGGCGAGAAGCTTTCTTT. Encoded protein: CASSGWDRGREAFF.

In this sample, this clone turned up a few times. Since a far larger clone is one base different, this is likely a read error. Additional DNA sequences in this sample encode the identical CDR3. This chain links TRBV9 with TRBJ2-7, with D perhaps assigned TRBD1 or TRBD2 (7 bases each). CDR3 length: 15 amino acids. Between the trimmed V and J ends, which lost 7 bases and 5 bases, there was a span of 22 bases. Germline CDR1 reads SGDLS; CDR2 reads YYNGEE. The CDR3 reads CASRGGQGGRDEQYF. The CDR3 DNA follows: TGTGCCAGCCGCGGGGGTCAAGGGGGCAGGGACGAGCAGTACTTC.

The V call is TRBV27, the J call TRBJ1-1; possible D gene TRBD1, 5 bases. The CDR3 is 14 residues long. The ends were cut back, 6 bases at V and 5 bases at J, with 16 bases in the middle. The germline V gene has CDR1 MNHEY and CDR2 SMNVEV (reference sequence). The CDR3 coding sequence is TGTGCCAGCAGCGTGGCGGGGGGTCGGACTGAAGCTTTCTTT. This codes for CASSVAGGRTEAFF.

The chain couples TRBV11-2 to TRBJ2-3; D possibly matches TRBD1 or TRBD2 (5 bases each). CDR1 SGHAT and CDR2 FQNNGV come from the germline V gene. The CDR3 is made up of 13 amino acids. V was pared by 2 bases and J by 4 bases, with 7 bases between. The CDR3, as DNA: TGTGCCAGCAGCTTAACGGGACCAGATACGCAGTATTTT. Protein product: CASSLTGPDTQYF.

This clone was recorded only once. The V call is TRBV11-1, the J call TRBJ2-1; possible D gene TRBD1, 5 bases. CDR3 size: 14 residues. Trimming took off 5 bases at V and 3 bases at J, with 11 bases between the two ends. Per germline, CDR1 SGHAT and CDR2 FQDESV (reference sequence). As DNA, the CDR3 is TGTGCCAGCAGCCAAAGGGGCAACTACAATGAGCAGTTCTTC. It encodes CASSQRGNYNEQFF.

The chain employs TRBV5-1 and TRBJ2-7, with TRBD2 matching 8 bases. This CDR3 contains 16 residues. From germline, CDR1 is SGHRS and CDR2 YFSETQ. V gave up 0 bases and J gave up 5 bases; unmatched junction bases: 10. For the CDR3, the DNA is TGCGCCAGCAGCTTGGAGCGAGCGGGAGTTTTTGACGAGCAGTACTTC. This codes for CASSLERAGVFDEQYF.

The rearrangement uses TRBV7-9 and TRBJ2-2; D tentatively fits TRBD1 or TRBD2 (5 bases each). The CDR3 loop spans 14 amino acids. Germline lookup yields CDR1 SEHNR and CDR2 FQNEAQ (reference sequence). Trimming left V 0 bases short and J 6 bases short, with 8 bases between. This CDR3 is CASSLAGTAGELFF. The CDR3 DNA is TGTGCCAGCAGCTTAGCGGGGACGGCCGGGGAGCTGTTTTTT.

This chain links TRBV30 with TRBJ2-7, with D tentatively TRBD1 (6 bases). Germline values: CDR1 GTSNPN, CDR2 SVGIG (reference sequence). The CDR3 length is 15 residues. Trimming shortened V by 1 base and J by 1 base, and 14 bases separated the two germline ends. In nucleotides, the CDR3 is TGTGCCTGGAGTGAGATCGGGACACCTTCCTACGAGCAGTACTTC. Its protein is CAWSEIGTPSYEQYF.

This chain uses TRBV4-1 with TRBJ2-7; D remains unclear. The CDR3 is made up of 15 amino acids. CDR1 and CDR2 (germline): MGHRA, YSYEKL. V lost 0 bases to trimming and J lost 2 bases, with 11 bases between them. As DNA, the CDR3 is TGCGCCAGCAGCCAAGATTATCCAGGTCCCTACGAGCAGTACTTC. Translating it yields CASSQDYPGPYEQYF.

This clone was observed a handful of times. The J gene is TRBJ2-1, the V gene TRBV7-9; 11 bases are shared with TRBD2. The length of the CDR3 is 16 residues. V dropped 5 bases and J dropped 4; count of bases not matched to a gene: 7. CDR1 and CDR2 from the germline V gene are SEHNR and FQNEAQ (reference sequence). The CDR3 loop is CASSPQTSGTYNEQFF. In DNA form, the CDR3 reads TGTGCCAGCAGCCCTCAGACTAGCGGGACATACAATGAGCAGTTCTTC.

The rearrangement joins TRBV4-1 to TRBJ2-3; possibly TRBD2 for D (6 bases). The V gene lost 0 bases and the J gene lost 11 bases, with 18 bases spanning the gap. The germline V gene has CDR1 MGHRA and CDR2 YSYEKL. The CDR3 length is 15 residues. CDR3 in amino acids: CASSQDRGSSREQYF. CDR3 nucleotide sequence: TGCGCCAGCAGCCAAGACCGGGGGAGCTCGAGGGAGCAGTATTTT.

In its sample, this clone was seen a few times. This sequence joins TRBV4-2 and TRBJ1-1, with 10 bases lining up with TRBD1. J was trimmed by 9 bases and V by 5 bases; bases with no gene match: 12. There are 15 residues in the CDR3. Looked up from germline, CDR1 is LGHNA and CDR2 is YNFKEQ. CDR3 DNA: TGTGCCAGCAGCGGCAGCGGGACAGGGGAAATGAAAGCTTTCTTT. This translates into CASSGSGTGEMKAFF.

The V gene is TRBV15, the J gene TRBJ1-6; the D gene is possibly TRBD1 (5 bases). There are 16 residues in the CDR3. Trimming removed 1 base at V and 3 bases at J, with 10 bases between. Germline lookup yields CDR1 LNHNV and CDR2 YYDKDF (reference sequence). CDR3 region: CATSRGTGVYNSPLHF. Written as DNA, the CDR3 is TGTGCCACCAGCAGAGGCACGGGGGTCTATAATTCACCCCTCCACTTT.

By sample share, this clone is medium-sized. The chain carries TRBV6-6 and TRBJ1-2; D is uncertain. CDR1 is MNHNY and CDR2 is SVGAGI in the germline V gene (reference sequence). This CDR3 has 8 residues. V lost 11 bases and J lost 8, with 6 bases in between. CDR3 region: CARSGYTF. CDR3 nucleotide sequence: TGTGCCCGGTCGGGCTACACCTTC.

This clone came up a few times. The chain is built from TRBV6-5 and TRBJ2-7; 8 nucleotides agree with TRBD2. Germline CDR1 is MNHEY and CDR2 is SVGAGI. This CDR3 is built from 15 residues. J was trimmed by 4 bases and V by 2 bases; bases with no gene match: 7. The CDR3 spells CASSYRAGGGYEQYF. The CDR3 DNA follows: TGTGCCAGCAGTTACCGCGCCGGGGGGGGGTACGAGCAGTACTTC.

The V gene is TRBV9, the J gene TRBJ2-5; D unclear. Germline assignment: CDR1 SGDLS and CDR2 YYNGEE. This CDR3 has 12 amino acids. V was trimmed by 4 bases and J by 5 bases, leaving 9 bases between them. As DNA, the CDR3 is TGTGCCAGCAGCCAAGTGCGGGAGACCCAGTACTTC. Translating gives CASSQVRETQYF.